This TCR beta chain was profiled in a study of OX40 agonist ivuxolimab in advanced cancers. Clones were read by immunoSEQ multiplex PCR, and TCRdb kept only the in-frame ones, dropping some. Here the sample spans about 50,000 clones, 70% to 85% being singletons. Trimming removed 6 bases from V and 2 bases from J; junction bases left unmatched: 5. CDR3 size: 15 residues. From germline, CDR1 is MNHNS and CDR2 SASEGT. Baseline was the first blood sampling point, followed by cycle 4 day 1 and cycle 7 day 1. The chain recombines TRBV6-1 with TRBJ1-5, with 9 nucleotides matching TRBD1. The TCR was taken from an adult with an advanced solid tumor such as melanoma, head and neck, liver or kidney cancer. Sample: CD4+ or CD8+ T cells sorted from blood, taken in a trial of the OX40 agonist ivuxolimab. CDR3 coding DNA: TGTGCCAGCAGGCCGGGACAGGGAGGCAATCAGCCCCAGCATTTT. As protein: CASRPGQGGNQPQHF.